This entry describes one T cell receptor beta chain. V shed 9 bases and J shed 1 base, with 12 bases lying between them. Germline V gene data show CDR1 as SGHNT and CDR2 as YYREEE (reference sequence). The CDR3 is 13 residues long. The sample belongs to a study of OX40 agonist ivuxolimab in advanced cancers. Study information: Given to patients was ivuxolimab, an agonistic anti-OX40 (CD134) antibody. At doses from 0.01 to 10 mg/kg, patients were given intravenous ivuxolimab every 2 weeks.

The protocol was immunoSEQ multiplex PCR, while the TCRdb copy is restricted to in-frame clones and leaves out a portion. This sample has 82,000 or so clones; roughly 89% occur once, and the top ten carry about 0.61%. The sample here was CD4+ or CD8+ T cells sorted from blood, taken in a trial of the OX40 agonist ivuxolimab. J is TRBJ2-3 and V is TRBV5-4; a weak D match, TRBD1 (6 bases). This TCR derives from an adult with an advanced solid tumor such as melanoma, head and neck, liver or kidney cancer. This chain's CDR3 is CATNGGRTDTQYF. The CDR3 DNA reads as TGTGCCACCAATGGGGGCCGCACAGATACGCAGTATTTT.